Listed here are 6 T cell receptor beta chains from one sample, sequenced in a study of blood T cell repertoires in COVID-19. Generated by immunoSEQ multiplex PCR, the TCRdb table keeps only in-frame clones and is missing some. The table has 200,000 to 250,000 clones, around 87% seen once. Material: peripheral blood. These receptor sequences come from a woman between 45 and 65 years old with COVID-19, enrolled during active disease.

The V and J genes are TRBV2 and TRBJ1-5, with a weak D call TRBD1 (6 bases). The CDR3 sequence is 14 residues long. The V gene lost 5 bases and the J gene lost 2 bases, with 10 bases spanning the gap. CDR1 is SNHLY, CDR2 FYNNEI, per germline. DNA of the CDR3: TGTGCCAGCAGTAACCGACAGGGCAATCAGCCCCAGCATTTT. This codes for CASSNRQGNQPQHF. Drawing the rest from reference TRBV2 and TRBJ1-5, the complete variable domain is EPEVTQTPSHQVTQMGQEVILRCVPISNHLYFYWYRQILGQKVEFLVSFYNNEISEKSEIFDDQFSVERPDGSNFTLKIRSTKLEDSAMYFCASSNRQGNQPQHFGDGTRLSIL.

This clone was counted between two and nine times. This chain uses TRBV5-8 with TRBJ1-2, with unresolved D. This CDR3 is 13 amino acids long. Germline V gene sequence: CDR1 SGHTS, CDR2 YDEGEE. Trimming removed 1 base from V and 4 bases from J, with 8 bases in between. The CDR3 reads CASSLPGSYGYTF. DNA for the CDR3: TGTGCCAGCAGCTTGCCAGGCTCCTATGGCTACACCTTC.

The CDR3 DNA sequence: TGTGCCAGTTCGGGGTTAGCGAACACCGGGGAGCTGTTTTTT. This sequence encodes CASSGLANTGELFF. This chain uses TRBV19 with TRBJ2-2; perhaps TRBD2 as D (5 bases). Germline V gene sequence: CDR1 LNHDA, CDR2 SQIVND (reference sequence). Trimming removed 8 bases from V and 0 bases from J, with 10 bases in between. This CDR3 spans 14 amino acids.

CDR3 DNA: TGTGCCAGCAGCCCAAGTGGCGGGGTCGGCGAGCAGTACTTC. It specifies CASSPSGGVGEQYF. The chain couples TRBV7-2 to TRBJ2-7; D perhaps matches TRBD2 (6 bases). V was cut by 5 bases and J by 6 bases, with 17 bases left in between. The germline V gene encodes CDR1 SGHTA and CDR2 FQGNSA. The CDR3 is 14 amino acids.

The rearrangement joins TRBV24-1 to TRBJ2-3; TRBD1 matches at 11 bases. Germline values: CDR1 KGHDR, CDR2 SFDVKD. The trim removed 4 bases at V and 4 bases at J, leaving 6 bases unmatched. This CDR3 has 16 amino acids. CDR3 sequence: CATSDPAGQGADTQYF. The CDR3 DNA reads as TGTGCCACCAGTGACCCGGCGGGACAGGGGGCAGATACGCAGTATTTT.

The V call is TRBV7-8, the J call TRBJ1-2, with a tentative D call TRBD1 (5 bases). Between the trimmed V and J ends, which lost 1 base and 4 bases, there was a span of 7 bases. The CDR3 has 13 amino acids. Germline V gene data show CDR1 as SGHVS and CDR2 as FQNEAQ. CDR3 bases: TGTGCCAGCAGCTTAGAAACAGGCTATGGCTACACCTTC. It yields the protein CASSLETGYGYTF.